Presented here are 5 T cell receptor beta chains from one specimen sequenced in a study of T cell clones after liver transplantation. Profiled with immunoSEQ multiplex PCR; TCRdb holds only in-frame clones, not every one. The table lists around 80,000 clones, 65% to 85% of them singletons. This sample comprised CD4+ T cells from blood, obtained roughly 3.5 years after liver transplant. The receptor source for this set is a human patient who received a liver transplant. Part of the T cell pool may stem from the graft donor.

The chain carries TRBV19 and TRBJ1-1; 8 positions agree with TRBD1. CDR3 length: 14 amino acids. Germline values: CDR1 LNHDA, CDR2 SQIVND (reference sequence). Trimming cost V 7 bases and J 4 bases; bases outside gene matches: 8. In DNA, the CDR3 is TGTGCCAGTACCTTGGACAGGGTTGGCACTGAAGCTTTCTTT. As protein: CASTLDRVGTEAFF.

J is TRBJ1-5 and V is TRBV10-3; D remains ambiguous. Germline CDR1 is ENHRY and CDR2 is SYGVKD. V dropped 0 bases and J dropped 0 bases, with 9 bases sitting between them. The CDR3 runs to 16 residues. CDR3 sequence reads: CAISESDFYSNQPQHF. The DNA of the CDR3 is TGTGCCATCAGTGAGTCTGACTTTTATAGCAATCAGCCCCAGCATTTT.

The chain joins TRBV4-3 to TRBJ1-5, with D possibly TRBD1 on 6 matching bases. V was cut by 4 bases and J by 7 bases, with 17 bases left in between. Germline loops: CDR1 LGHNA, CDR2 YSLEER. The CDR3 spans 15 residues. The CDR3 spells CASSRDRRAGQPQHF. Here the CDR3 DNA reads TGCGCCAGCAGCCGAGACAGGAGGGCTGGCCAGCCCCAGCATTTT.

The chain combines TRBV6-1 with TRBJ1-5; 9 nucleotides line up with TRBD1. With 9 bases clipped from V and 3 bases from J, the junction kept 9 bases outside the gene matches. The V gene's germline CDR1 is MNHNS and CDR2 SASEGT. The CDR3 is 15 amino acids. Here the CDR3 reads CARQDRGEANQPQHF. CDR3 DNA: TGTGCCAGACAGGACAGGGGAGAGGCCAATCAGCCCCAGCATTTT.

The chain joins TRBV30 to TRBJ1-1, with 10 bases lining up with TRBD1. The V gene end was trimmed by 3 bases and the J gene end by 3 bases; junction bases not matched to a gene: 4. CDR3 size: 14 residues. CDR1 GTSNPN and CDR2 SVGIG come from the germline V gene (reference sequence). The CDR3 sequence is CAWRWGTGDTEAFF. The CDR3 nucleotides read TGTGCCTGGAGATGGGGGACAGGGGACACTGAAGCTTTCTTT.